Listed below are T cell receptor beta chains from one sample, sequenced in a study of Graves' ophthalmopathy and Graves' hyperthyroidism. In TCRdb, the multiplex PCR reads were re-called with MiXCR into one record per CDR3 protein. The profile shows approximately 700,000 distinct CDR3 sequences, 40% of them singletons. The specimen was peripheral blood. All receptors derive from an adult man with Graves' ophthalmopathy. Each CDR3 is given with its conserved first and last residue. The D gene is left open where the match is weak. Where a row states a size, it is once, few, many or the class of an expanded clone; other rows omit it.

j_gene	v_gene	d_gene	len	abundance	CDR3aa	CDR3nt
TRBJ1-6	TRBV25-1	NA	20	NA	CASSTRSGPGRYSYNSPLHF	TGTGCCAGCAGTACACGATCGGGACCGGGCCGATATTCCTATAATTCACCCCTCCACTTT
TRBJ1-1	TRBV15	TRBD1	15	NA	CATSRDGTGSTEAFF	TGTGCCACCAGCAGAGACGGGACAGGGAGCACTGAAGCTTTCTTT
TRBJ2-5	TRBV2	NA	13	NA	CASSRLSQETQYF	TGTGCCAGCAGCCGACTCAGCCAAGAGACCCAGTACTTC
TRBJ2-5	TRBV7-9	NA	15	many	CASSLAQGYQETQYF	TGTGCCAGCAGCTTGGCCCAGGGGTACCAAGAGACCCAGTACTTC
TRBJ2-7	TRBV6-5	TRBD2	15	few	CASSRPGLAAYEQYF	TGTGCCAGCAGCAGGCCGGGACTAGCTGCCTACGAGCAGTACTTC
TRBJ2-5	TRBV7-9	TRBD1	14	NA	CASSQGVDQETQYF	TGTGCCAGCAGCCAGGGGGTGGACCAAGAGACCCAGTACTTC
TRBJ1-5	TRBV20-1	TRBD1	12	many	CSAGQGGQPQHF	TGCAGTGCCGGACAGGGGGGTCAGCCCCAGCATTTT
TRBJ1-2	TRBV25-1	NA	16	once	CASSSRRGWPNYGYTF	TGTGCCAGCAGCTCTCGAAGGGGTTGGCCTAACTATGGCTACACCTTC
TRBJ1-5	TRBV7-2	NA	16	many	CASSLAGRLSNQPQHF	TGTGCCAGCAGCTTAGCAGGCAGACTTAGCAATCAGCCCCAGCATTTT
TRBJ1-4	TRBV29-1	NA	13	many	CSARSMINEKLFF	TGCAGCGCCCGGTCCATGATTAATGAAAAACTGTTTTTT
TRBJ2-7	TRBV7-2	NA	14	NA	CASSRSGETYEQYF	TGTGCCAGCAGCCGCTCGGGGGAGACCTACGAGCAGTACTTC
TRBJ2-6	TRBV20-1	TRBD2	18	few	CSARDWEGPDSGANVLTF	TGCAGTGCTAGAGATTGGGAGGGTCCCGACTCTGGGGCCAACGTCCTGACTTTC
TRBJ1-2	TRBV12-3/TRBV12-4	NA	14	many	CASSPIGKPDGYTF	TGTGCCAGCAGTCCCATAGGTAAACCGGATGGCTACACCTTC
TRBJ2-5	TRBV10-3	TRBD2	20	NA	CAISESFQKSAGGKGETQYF	TGTGCCATCAGTGAGTCGTTTCAGAAAAGTGCGGGAGGGAAGGGAGAGACCCAGTACTTC
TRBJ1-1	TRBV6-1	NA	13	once	CASDETGPTVALF	TGTGCCAGCGATGAGACAGGCCCTACCGTCGCTCTCTTT
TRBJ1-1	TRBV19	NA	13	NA	CASKDSTNTEAFF	TGTGCCTCCAAGGACAGCACGAACACTGAAGCTTTCTTT
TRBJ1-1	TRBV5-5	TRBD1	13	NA	CASSARQGGVAFF	TGTGCCAGCAGCGCTAGACAGGGCGGGGTGGCTTTCTTT
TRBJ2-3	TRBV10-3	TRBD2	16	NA	CAISERTSDVRDTQYF	TGTGCCATCAGTGAGAGGACTAGCGATGTTCGGGATACGCAGTATTTT
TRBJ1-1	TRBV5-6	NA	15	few	CASSLAGRMNTEAFF	TGTGCCAGCAGCTTGGCAGGCAGAATGAACACTGAAGCTTTCTTT
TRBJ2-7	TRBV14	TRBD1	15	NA	CASSQGRDSFDEQHF	TGTGCCAGCAGCCAAGGTCGGGACAGTTTCGACGAGCAGCACTTC
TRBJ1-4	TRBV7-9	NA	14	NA	CASSLPGRREKLFF	TGTGCCAGCAGCCTACCGGGACGCAGGGAAAAACTGTTTTTT
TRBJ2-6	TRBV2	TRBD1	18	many	CASSADRGGFSGANVLTF	TGTGCCAGCAGTGCGGACAGGGGCGGGTTCTCTGGGGCCAACGTCCTGACTTTC
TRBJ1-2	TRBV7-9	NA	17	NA	CASSPWIDGELNYGYTF	TGTGCCAGCAGCCCATGGATTGACGGGGAACTCAACTATGGCTACACCTTC
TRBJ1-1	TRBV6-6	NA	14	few	CASSYLGDTAEAFF	TGTGCCAGCAGTTATTTGGGGGACACCGCGGAAGCTTTCTTT
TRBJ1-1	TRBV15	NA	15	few	CATSRDGGERGGAFF	TGTGCCACCAGCAGAGATGGGGGTGAGCGGGGGGGAGCTTTCTTT
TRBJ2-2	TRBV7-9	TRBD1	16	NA	CASSLAAGGYTGELFF	TGTGCCAGCAGCTTAGCGGCAGGGGGATACACCGGGGAGCTGTTTTTT
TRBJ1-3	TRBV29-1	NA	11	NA	CSVRDGNTIYF	TGCAGCGTTAGGGACGGGAACACCATATATTTT
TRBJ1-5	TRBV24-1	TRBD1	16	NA	CASTRLRQGGNQPQHF	TGTGCCAGCACTCGCCTTCGACAGGGGGGGAATCAGCCCCAGCATTTT
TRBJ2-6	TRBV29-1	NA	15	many	CSVEEWSAGANVLTF	TGCAGCGTTGAAGAGTGGTCGGCAGGGGCCAACGTCCTGACTTTC
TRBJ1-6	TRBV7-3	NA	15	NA	CASSLNPREDSPLHF	TGTGCCAGCAGCTTAAACCCAAGGGAGGATTCACCCCTCCACTTT
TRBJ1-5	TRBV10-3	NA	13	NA	CAISLGQVGPLHF	TGTGCCATCAGTTTGGGCCAGGTGGGACCCCTGCATTTT
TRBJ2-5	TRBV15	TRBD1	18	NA	CATSSLDVQDRASETQYF	TGTGCCACCAGCAGCTTAGATGTGCAGGACAGGGCCTCAGAGACCCAGTACTTC
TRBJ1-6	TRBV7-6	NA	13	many	CASSLDEGSPLHF	TGTGCCAGCAGCTTAGATGAGGGTTCACCCCTCCACTTT
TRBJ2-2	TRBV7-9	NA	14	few	CASSPPPGTGELFF	TGTGCCAGCAGCCCTCCCCCGGGCACCGGGGAGCTGTTTTTT
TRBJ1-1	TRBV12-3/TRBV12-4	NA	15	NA	CASSLRGRLNTEAFF	TGTGCCAGCAGTTTGAGAGGGCGGCTGAACACTGAAGCTTTCTTT
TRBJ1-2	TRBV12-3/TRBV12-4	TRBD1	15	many	CASSLTGGNNYGYTF	TGTGCCAGCAGTTTAACAGGGGGCAACAACTATGGCTACACCTTC
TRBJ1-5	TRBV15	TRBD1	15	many	CATSEDRSPNQPQHF	TGTGCCACCAGCGAGGACAGGTCGCCCAATCAGCCCCAGCATTTT
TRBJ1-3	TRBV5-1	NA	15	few	CASSFSGGSGNTIYF	TGCGCCAGCAGTTTTTCCGGGGGGTCTGGAAACACCATATATTTT
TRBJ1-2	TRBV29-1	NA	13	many	CSVARLLPYGYTF	TGCAGCGTTGCGCGCCTGCTGCCCTATGGCTACACCTTC
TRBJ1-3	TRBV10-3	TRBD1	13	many	CAIRTGDGNTIYF	TGTGCCATCAGGACAGGGGACGGAAACACCATATATTTT
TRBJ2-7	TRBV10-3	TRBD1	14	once	CAIRQTGGNYEQYF	TGTGCCATCAGACAGACAGGGGGTAACTACGAGCAGTACTTC
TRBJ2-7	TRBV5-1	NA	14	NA	CASSLGGTRYEQYF	TGCGCCAGCAGCTTGGGGGGTACCCGGTACGAGCAGTACTTC
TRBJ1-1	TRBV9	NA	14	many	CASSVAAGHTEAFF	TGTGCCAGCAGCGTAGCAGCTGGGCACACTGAAGCTTTCTTT
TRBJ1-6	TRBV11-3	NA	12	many	CASSLETSPLHF	TGTGCCAGCAGCTTAGAGACTTCACCCCTCCACTTT
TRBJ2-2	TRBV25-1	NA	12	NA	CASTHDTGELFF	TGTGCCAGCACACACGACACCGGGGAGCTGTTTTTT
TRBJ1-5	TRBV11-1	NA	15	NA	CASRGSTNGYQPQHF	TGTGCCAGCAGAGGGTCCACTAATGGCTATCAGCCCCAGCATTTT
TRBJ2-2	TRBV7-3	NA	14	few	CASSRITGGGELFF	TGTGCCAGCAGCCGAATAACGGGCGGCGGGGAGCTGTTTTTT
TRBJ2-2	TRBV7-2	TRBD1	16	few	CASSPRQGVYTGELFF	TGTGCCAGCAGCCCACGGCAGGGGGTGTACACCGGGGAGCTGTTTTTT
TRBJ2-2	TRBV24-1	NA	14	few	CATSDRGNTGELFF	TGTGCCACCAGTGACAGGGGTAACACCGGGGAGCTGTTTTTT
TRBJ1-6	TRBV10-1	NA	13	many	CASRKEQNSPLHF	TGCGCCAGCAGAAAAGAACAGAATTCACCCCTCCACTTT
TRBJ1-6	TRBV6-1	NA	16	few	CASSKGTVSANSPLHF	TGTGCCAGCAGTAAGGGGACGGTCTCCGCAAATTCACCCCTCCACTTT
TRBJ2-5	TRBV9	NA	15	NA	CASSYGPTGALEQYF	TGTGCCAGCAGCTATGGCCCTACGGGGGCGCTTGAGCAGTACTTC